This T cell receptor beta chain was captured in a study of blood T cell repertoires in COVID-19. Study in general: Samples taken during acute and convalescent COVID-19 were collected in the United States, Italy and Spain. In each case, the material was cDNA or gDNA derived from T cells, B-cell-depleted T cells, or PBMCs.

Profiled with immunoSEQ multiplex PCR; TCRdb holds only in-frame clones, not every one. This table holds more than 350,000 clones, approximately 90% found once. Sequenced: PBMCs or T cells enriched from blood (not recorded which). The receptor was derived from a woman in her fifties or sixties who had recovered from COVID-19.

DNA for the CDR3: TGTGCCAGCAGTTTCAAACAGGGAAGAGGCAATCAGCCCCAGCATTTT. Amino acid sequence: CASSFKQGRGNQPQHF. The rearrangement joins TRBV27 to TRBJ1-5, with D perhaps TRBD1 (6 bases). The CDR3 is 16 residues long. V lost 3 bases and J 2 bases, leaving 14 bases between the germline ends. Germline V gene lookup returns CDR1 MNHEY and CDR2 SMNVEV (reference sequence).